This T cell receptor (beta chain) was retrieved from a study of CD8+CD57+ T cells in acquired aplastic anemia. Study background: Sorted CD4+ and CD8+ cells gave an average of roughly 3.5 ug of DNA. In CD4+ cells, healthy donors produced an average of about 10.8 million reads.

Researchers used genomic DNA as the template to profile TCR beta VDJ and CDR3. MiXCR, applied by TCRdb to the reads, yields one record per CDR3 protein. Here the sample spans 350,000 to 450,000 distinct CDR3 sequences, 65% to 80% being singletons. The V gene's germline CDR1 is SGHTS and CDR2 YDEGEE. Trimming removed 4 bases from V and 4 bases from J; junction bases left unmatched: 22. The CDR3 is made up of 19 amino acids. Broader study findings: Researchers report that about 28 CD8+ CDR3 sequences appeared in both patients and controls.

A remark on this clonotype: Antigen: not known.

V and J are TRBV5-8 and TRBJ2-7, with TRBD2 identical over 8 bases. The sample consisted of sorted CD4+, CD8+, or CD8+CD57+ T cells (not recorded which) from PBMCs. This TCR derives from a human donor in good health, serving as a control. CDR3 region: CASSPEACGGTTLLYEQYF. Written as DNA, the CDR3 is TGTGCCAGCAGCCCGGAGGCCTGCGGGGGGACGACTTTGTTATACGAGCAGTACTTC.